These T cell receptor beta chains were read from a single sample in a study of blood T cell repertoires in COVID-19. Method: immunoSEQ multiplex PCR; TCRdb's copy keeps in-frame clones and lacks some. The sample includes approximately 330,000 clones, roughly 89% seen only once; the top ten take 9.9%. Sequences were obtained from peripheral blood. The origin of the receptors is a man between 25 and 39 years old with COVID-19, enrolled during active disease. CDR3s include the opening cysteine and the closing phenylalanine or tryptophan. The order of the fields is J gene, V gene, D gene, clone size, CDR3 protein, CDR3 DNA. A D gene is named only where the DNA matches it firmly. Size is omitted from some rows. Given values are once, few, many or a class for expanded clones.

>TRBJ1-4|TRBV5-6|.|.
CASSLAHRVSYGEKLFF
TGTGCCAGCAGCTTGGCCCACAGGGTTTCGTATGGGGAAAAACTGTTTTTT
>TRBJ1-4|TRBV11-2|TRBD1|.
CASSLFRGQGREKLFF
TGTGCCAGCAGCTTATTTAGGGGACAGGGGCGTGAAAAACTGTTTTTT
>TRBJ2-7|TRBV6-5|.|.
CASTGHYEQYF
TGTGCCAGCACCGGTCACTACGAGCAGTACTTC
>TRBJ2-7|TRBV7-3|TRBD2|once
CASSLTGTTYEQYF
TGTGCCAGCAGCTTAACTGGGACTACCTACGAGCAGTACTTC
>TRBJ1-5|TRBV5-5|.|.
CASSAYNQPQHF
TGTGCCAGCAGCGCCTACAATCAGCCCCAGCATTTT
>TRBJ2-3|TRBV27|TRBD2|.
CASMPGLAGRLDTQYF
TGTGCCAGCATGCCGGGACTAGCGGGACGGTTGGATACGCAGTATTTT
>TRBJ2-2|TRBV7-3|.|.
CASSPLQGWSTGELFF
TGTGCCAGCAGCCCCCTGCAGGGGTGGAGCACCGGGGAGCTGTTTTTT
>TRBJ2-3|TRBV27|.|.
CASRLTSTDTQYF
TGTGCCAGCAGGTTAACTAGCACAGATACGCAGTATTTT
>TRBJ1-5|TRBV4-2|.|.
CASSQVFAGHQPQHF
TGTGCCAGCAGCCAAGTTTTCGCAGGGCATCAGCCCCAGCATTTT
>TRBJ1-2|TRBV6-2/TRBV6-3|.|few
CASSTTDSTLYGYTF
TGTGCCAGCAGTACCACGGACTCCACCCTCTATGGCTACACCTTC
>TRBJ2-2|TRBV9|TRBD1|few
CASSTGQGDDTGELFF
TGTGCCAGCAGCACCGGACAGGGGGACGACACCGGGGAGCTGTTTTTT
>TRBJ2-5|TRBV7-2|TRBD1|.
CASSTRDRVETQYF
TGTGCCAGCAGCACCCGGGACAGAGTGGAGACCCAGTACTTC
>TRBJ1-1|TRBV18|TRBD1|.
CASSLYEGQGAPEAFF
TGTGCCAGCTCACTTTACGAAGGACAGGGGGCCCCTGAAGCTTTCTTT
>TRBJ2-3|TRBV19|.|.
CASSTSGGTDTQYF
TGTGCCAGTAGTACCTCAGGGGGCACAGATACGCAGTATTTT
>TRBJ1-5|TRBV7-2|.|.
CASSLGHSNQPQHF
TGTGCCAGCAGCTTAGGTCATAGCAATCAGCCCCAGCATTTT
>TRBJ2-3|TRBV9|TRBD1|.
CASSVLGQGSADTQYF
TGTGCCAGCAGCGTATTGGGACAGGGATCCGCAGATACGCAGTATTTT
>TRBJ2-1|TRBV9|TRBD2|.
CASSPHGLAGGDEQFF
TGTGCCAGCAGCCCCCATGGGCTAGCCGGGGGGGATGAGCAGTTCTTC
>TRBJ2-7|TRBV27|TRBD1|.
CASSFRGPGQGSYEQYF
TGTGCCAGCAGTTTTAGGGGACCGGGACAGGGCTCCTACGAGCAGTACTTC
>TRBJ2-5|TRBV10-3|.|.
CAISESKGNQETQYF
TGTGCCATCAGTGAGTCAAAGGGGAACCAAGAGACCCAGTACTTC
>TRBJ1-4|TRBV19|.|.
CASSISPNEKLFF
TGTGCCAGTAGTATTTCCCCGAATGAAAAACTGTTTTTT
>TRBJ2-7|TRBV5-4|TRBD1|.
CASSLPGQKTYEQYF
TGTGCCAGCAGCTTGCCGGGACAGAAGACCTACGAGCAGTACTTC
>TRBJ2-7|TRBV28|.|once
CASRRFGGGSYEQYF
TGTGCCAGCAGAAGGTTTGGTGGCGGCTCCTACGAGCAGTACTTC
>TRBJ1-2|TRBV14|.|.
CASSLANYGYTF
TGTGCCAGCAGCCTAGCCAACTATGGCTACACCTTC
>TRBJ2-3|TRBV29-1|.|.
CSVEGYRGTDTQYF
TGCAGCGTTGAAGGTTACAGGGGCACAGATACGCAGTATTTT
>TRBJ1-4|TRBV5-1|.|.
CASSFGTGGEKLFF
TGCGCCAGCAGCTTTGGGACTGGAGGCGAAAAACTGTTTTTT
>TRBJ2-4|TRBV9|TRBD2|.
CASSVTSGGAKNIQYF
TGTGCCAGCAGCGTAACTAGCGGGGGGGCCAAAAACATTCAGTACTTC
>TRBJ1-1|TRBV4-2|TRBD1|.
CASSHIDRDAEAFF
TGTGCCAGCAGCCATATAGACAGGGACGCTGAAGCTTTCTTT
>TRBJ2-2|TRBV5-1|.|.
CASSLVRGGGRANTGELFF
TGCGCCAGCAGCTTGGTTAGGGGAGGCGGCAGGGCCAACACCGGGGAGCTGTTTTTT
>TRBJ2-1|TRBV9|TRBD2|few
CASATSAVAGNNEQFF
TGTGCCAGCGCCACCTCTGCGGTAGCGGGGAACAATGAGCAGTTCTTC
>TRBJ2-3|TRBV24-1|.|.
CATSSPGGADTQYF
TGTGCCACTAGTTCCCCTGGGGGCGCAGATACGCAGTATTTT
>TRBJ2-2|TRBV18|.|.
CASSSAGRTGELFF
TGTGCCAGCTCATCGGCAGGGAGGACCGGGGAGCTGTTTTTT
>TRBJ1-2|TRBV29-1|.|once
CSVEDSGSGYTF
TGCAGCGTTGAAGATAGTGGGAGTGGCTACACCTTC
>TRBJ2-3|TRBV11-3|.|.
CASSLGAARSTDTQYF
TGTGCCAGCAGCTTAGGGGCAGCCCGTAGCACAGATACGCAGTATTTT
>TRBJ2-7|TRBV18|TRBD1|.
CASSPVSRGWYEQYF
TGTGCCAGCTCACCAGTCTCCAGGGGGTGGTACGAGCAGTACTTC
>TRBJ2-7|TRBV5-1|.|.
CASSFSDKSYEQYF
TGCGCCAGCAGCTTTTCCGACAAGTCCTACGAGCAGTACTTC